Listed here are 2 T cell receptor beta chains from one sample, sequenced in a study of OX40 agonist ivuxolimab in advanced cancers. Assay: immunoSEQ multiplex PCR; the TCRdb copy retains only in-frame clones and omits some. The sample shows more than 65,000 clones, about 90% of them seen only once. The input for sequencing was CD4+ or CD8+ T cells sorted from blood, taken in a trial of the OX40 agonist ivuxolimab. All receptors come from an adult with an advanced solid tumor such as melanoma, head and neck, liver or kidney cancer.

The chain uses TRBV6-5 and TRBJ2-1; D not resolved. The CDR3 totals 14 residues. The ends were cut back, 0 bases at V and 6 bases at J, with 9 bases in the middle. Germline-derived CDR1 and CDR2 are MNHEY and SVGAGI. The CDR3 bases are TGTGCCAGCAGTTACTCGCCCTGGATCAATGAGCAGTTCTTC. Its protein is CASSYSPWINEQFF.

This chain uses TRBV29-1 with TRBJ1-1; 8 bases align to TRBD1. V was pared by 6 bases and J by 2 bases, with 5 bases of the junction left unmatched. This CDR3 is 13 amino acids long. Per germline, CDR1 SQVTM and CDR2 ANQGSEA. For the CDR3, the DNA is TGCAGCGTCTGGACAGGGCAAAACACTGAAGCTTTCTTT. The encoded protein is CSVWTGQNTEAFF.